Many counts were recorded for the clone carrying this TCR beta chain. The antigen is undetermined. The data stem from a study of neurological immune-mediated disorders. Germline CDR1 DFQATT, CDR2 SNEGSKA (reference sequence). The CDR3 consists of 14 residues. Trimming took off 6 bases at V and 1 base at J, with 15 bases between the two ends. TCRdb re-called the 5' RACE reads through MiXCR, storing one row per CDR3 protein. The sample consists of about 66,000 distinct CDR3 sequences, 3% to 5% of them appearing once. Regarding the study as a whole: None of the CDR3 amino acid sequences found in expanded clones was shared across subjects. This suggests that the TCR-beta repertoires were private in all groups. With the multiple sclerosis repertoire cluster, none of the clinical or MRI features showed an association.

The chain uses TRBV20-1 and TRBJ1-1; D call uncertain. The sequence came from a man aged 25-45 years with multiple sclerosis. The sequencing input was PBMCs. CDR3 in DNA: TGCAGTGCCCACCTCGCGGAAGGGAACACTGAAGCTTTCTTT. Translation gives CSAHLAEGNTEAFF.